This is a list of T cell receptor beta chains from one sample in a study of coeliac disease. The assay was immunoSEQ multiplex PCR, and TCRdb's table has in-frame clones only and misses some. The table has roughly 6,600 clones, less than 65% seen once. Sequenced input: lamina propria lymphocytes from the gut. Receptor source: a woman aged 55-70 years with active celiac disease. Both conserved end residues are part of each CDR3. The D gene is left open where the match is weak. Some rows mark clone size as missing; the rest say once, few, many or name a class of expanded clone.

CASSLARNEKLFF TGTGCCAGCAGCTTGGCCAGAAATGAAAAACTGTTTTTT TRBJ1-4 TRBV5-4 - -
CASSLGHSLLGNTIYF TGTGCCAGCAGCCTGGGACACTCCCTCCTCGGAAACACCATATATTTT TRBJ1-3 TRBV7-8 - few
CASSLTGYGYTF TGTGCCAGCAGCTTAACGGGGTATGGCTACACCTTC TRBJ1-2 TRBV7-2 - -
CAWSRTSGVNEQFF TGTGCCTGGAGTCGGACTAGCGGAGTGAATGAGCAGTTCTTC TRBJ2-1 TRBV30 TRBD2 few
CASSLGGAKNIQYF TGTGCCAGCAGCTTGGGCGGGGCCAAAAACATTCAGTACTTC TRBJ2-4 TRBV5-6 - -
CASSQYGPGQLNEKLFF TGCGCCAGCAGCCAATATGGACCGGGACAGCTTAATGAAAAACTGTTTTTT TRBJ1-4 TRBV4-3 TRBD1 -
CASSPSGQGTQPQHF TGCGCCAGCAGCCCAAGTGGGCAGGGGACGCAGCCCCAGCATTTT TRBJ1-5 TRBV4-1 - -
CASSQELTSGYEQYF TGTGCCAGCAGCCAAGAGTTGACTAGCGGGTACGAGCAGTACTTC TRBJ2-7 TRBV14 TRBD2 few
CASFNRGPMNTEAFF TGTGCCAGCTTTAACAGGGGGCCCATGAACACTGAAGCTTTCTTT TRBJ1-1 TRBV18 TRBD1 once
CASSVRGQGFTDAQYF TGTGCCAGCAGCGTCCGGGGACAGGGGTTCACAGATGCGCAGTATTTT TRBJ2-3 TRBV7-2 TRBD1 -
CASSFQGSGTQYF TGTGCCAGCAGTTTCCAGGGTTCGGGTACGCAGTATTTT TRBJ2-3 TRBV28 - -
CASSQGTSRYTDTQYF TGCGCCAGCAGCCAGGGGACTAGCCGATACACAGATACGCAGTATTTT TRBJ2-3 TRBV4-3 TRBD2 -
CAWRLSGGKQYF TGTGCCTGGAGGCTTAGCGGGGGCAAGCAGTATTTT TRBJ2-3 TRBV30 TRBD2 -
CASSVGLGANTIYF TGTGCCAGCAGCGTAGGGTTGGGCGCCAACACCATATATTTT TRBJ1-3 TRBV9 - few
CASSPLLAANYGYTF TGTGCCAGCAGCCCCCTCCTAGCAGCTAACTATGGCTACACCTTC TRBJ1-2 TRBV9 - -
CASSLYSGANTGELFF TGTGCCAGCAGCTTGTATAGCGGGGCGAACACCGGGGAGCTGTTTTTT TRBJ2-2 TRBV5-4 TRBD2 -
CASSPTGNGELFF TGTGCCAGCAGCCCGACGGGGAACGGGGAGCTGTTTTTT TRBJ2-2 TRBV7-3 - -
CASSQAAWGVHEQFF TGTGCCAGCAGCCAAGCCGCCTGGGGGGTCCATGAGCAGTTCTTC TRBJ2-1 TRBV4-2 - few
CASTFRTGNYGYTF TGTGCCAGCACCTTTAGGACGGGGAACTATGGCTACACCTTC TRBJ1-2 TRBV6-6 - -
CASSQERVSNQPQHF TGCGCCAGCAGCCAAGAGAGGGTTAGCAATCAGCCCCAGCATTTT TRBJ1-5 TRBV4-1 - -
CASSSGLAGGSDTQYF TGTGCCAGCAGCTCTGGACTAGCGGGGGGATCAGATACGCAGTATTTT TRBJ2-3 TRBV7-2 TRBD2 once
CASSVSTGFNTGELFF TGTGCCAGCAGCGTATCGACAGGCTTTAACACCGGGGAGCTGTTTTTT TRBJ2-2 TRBV9 - few
CASSQGQGNTEAFF TGCGCCAGCAGCCAAGGACAAGGGAACACTGAAGCTTTCTTT TRBJ1-1 TRBV4-1 - -
CASRGTSGDNEQFF TGCGCCAGCCGAGGGACTAGCGGAGACAATGAGCAGTTCTTC TRBJ2-1 TRBV5-1 TRBD2 -
CASSVAPSSAVEQYF TGTGCCAGCAGCGTAGCTCCCTCGTCCGCAGTGGAGCAGTACTTC TRBJ2-7 TRBV9 - -
CASSADPAGEQYF TGTGCCAGCAGTGCCGACCCCGCGGGCGAGCAGTACTTC TRBJ2-7 TRBV4-2 - -
CANSPPGSATDTQYF TGTGCCAATTCCCCCCCGGGTTCAGCCACAGATACGCAGTATTTT TRBJ2-3 TRBV2 - -
CASSLERATNEKLFF TGCGCCAGCAGCTTGGAACGGGCAACTAATGAAAAACTGTTTTTT TRBJ1-4 TRBV5-1 - -
CASSGGGLSEQFF TGTGCCAGCAGCGGGGGGGGGTTAAGTGAGCAGTTCTTC TRBJ2-1 TRBV2 TRBD2 -
CAISGTGEANYGYTF TGTGCCATCAGTGGGACAGGGGAAGCTAACTATGGCTACACCTTC TRBJ1-2 TRBV10-3 TRBD1 -
CAIGRTNEQFF TGTGCCATCGGGCGGACAAATGAGCAGTTCTTC TRBJ2-1 TRBV10-3 - -
CASSLPGDGLNEQFF TGCGCCAGCAGCTTGCCGGGGGATGGGCTCAATGAGCAGTTCTTC TRBJ2-1 TRBV5-1 - -
CASSLREYNQPQHF TGTGCCAGCAGCCTCCGGGAATACAATCAGCCCCAGCATTTT TRBJ1-5 TRBV7-2 - -
CASSPFEPGLAMATPSNTF - TRBJ1-2 TRBV4-1 - -
CASTYRGGNQPQHF TGTGCCAGCACCTACAGGGGGGGCAATCAGCCCCAGCATTTT TRBJ1-5 TRBV28 TRBD1 -
CASSLAGLAGAYEQYF TGCGCCAGCAGCTTGGCCGGACTAGCGGGGGCCTACGAGCAGTACTTC TRBJ2-7 TRBV5-1 TRBD2 -
CASSKKTDRSYLGSGNTIYF TGTGCCAGCAGCAAAAAGACGGACAGGTCTTACCTCGGCTCTGGAAACACCATATATTTT TRBJ1-3 TRBV21-1 - -
CASSPQGGGRGYTF TGCGCCAGCAGCCCTCAGGGGGGAGGTCGGGGCTACACCTTC TRBJ1-2 TRBV4-3 TRBD1 -
CASSRGGEYGYTF TGTGCCAGCAGTCGGGGGGGGGAGTATGGCTACACCTTC TRBJ1-2 TRBV5-4 - -
CASSLKEALAGGPNTGELFF TGTGCCAGCAGCCTCAAGGAGGCTCTAGCGGGGGGGCCGAACACCGGGGAGCTGTTTTTT TRBJ2-2 TRBV4-2 TRBD2 -
CAWNGQSIHNGYTF TGTGCCTGGAATGGACAATCGATACACAATGGCTACACCTTC TRBJ1-2 TRBV30 - -
CASSLRYGVPNEQYF TGTGCCAGCAGCTTACGGTACGGAGTTCCTAACGAGCAGTACTTC TRBJ2-7 TRBV7-2 - -
CASSYIGSGQVPYEQYF TGTGCCAGCAGCTACATCGGTTCGGGACAGGTCCCCTACGAGCAGTACTTC TRBJ2-7 TRBV7-6 TRBD1 -
CASSLAGYSYEQFF TGTGCCAGCAGCTTAGCGGGCTACAGCTATGAGCAGTTCTTC TRBJ2-1 TRBV7-9 - -
CASSFDTEQPQHF TGTGCCAGCAGCTTCGACACCGAGCAGCCCCAGCATTTT TRBJ1-5 TRBV7-2 - -
CASSPPGTPPGADTQYF TGTGCCAGCAGCCCGCCAGGGACACCCCCCGGGGCAGATACGCAGTATTTT TRBJ2-3 TRBV7-9 - -
CASTLRETNNEQFF TGTGCCAGCACCTTGCGGGAGACGAACAATGAGCAGTTCTTC TRBJ2-1 TRBV2 TRBD2 few
CASTPLPRRISGFYEQYF TGTGCCAGCACCCCTCTTCCTAGGAGGATTTCGGGATTCTACGAGCAGTACTTC TRBJ2-7 TRBV21-1 - few
CASLGDTEPSYEQYF TGCGCCAGTTTAGGGGACACCGAACCTTCCTACGAGCAGTACTTC TRBJ2-7 TRBV28 - -